This TCR beta chain was sequenced for a study of OX40 agonist ivuxolimab in advanced cancers. Study information: Prior anti-PD-1, anti-PD-L1 or anti-CTLA-4 therapy did not bar entry, and more than 35% had some. Two patients with cutaneous melanoma and one with hepatocellular carcinoma, three in total, showed partial responses. Points from the study as a whole: The study did not work out the antigen specificity of the expanded peripheral T cells. Within 6 weeks, CD4+ and CD8+ blood T cells expanded clonally at 0.1 to 3.0 mg/kg.

Sequencing was performed with immunoSEQ multiplex PCR; in TCRdb, only in-frame clones are kept and a portion is missing. The sample holds 35,000 to 45,000 clones, 89% seen once. Germline V gene sequence: CDR1 SGHDN, CDR2 FVKESK. V dropped 1 base and J dropped 0; count of bases not matched to a gene: 8. This CDR3 region has 17 residues. Turning to this clone: Its antigen is still unknown.

This receptor was identified in an adult with an advanced solid tumor such as melanoma, head and neck, liver or kidney cancer. Sequencing was performed on CD4+ or CD8+ T cells sorted from blood, taken in a trial of the OX40 agonist ivuxolimab. The gene calls are TRBV14 and TRBJ2-7, with TRBD2 matching over 8 bases. CDR3 residues: CASSQVRGGGSSYEQYF. CDR3 sequence (DNA): TGTGCCAGCAGCCAAGTGAGGGGCGGGGGGAGCTCCTACGAGCAGTACTTC.